This TCR beta chain was sequenced in a study of blood T cell repertoires in COVID-19. Study details: Nucleic acid was either cDNA or gDNA, and it came from T cells, B-cell-depleted T cells, or PBMCs.

The protocol was immunoSEQ multiplex PCR, while the TCRdb copy is restricted to in-frame clones and leaves out a portion. The table has around 260,000 clones, 75% to 90% seen once. There are 13 residues in the CDR3. CDR1 and CDR2 (germline): SNHLY, FYNNEI. Trimming took 7 bases from V and 7 from J; bases not matched to a gene: 6. This clone has just a few counts. The sample comprised peripheral blood. This chain joins TRBV2 and TRBJ1-5; 8 positions match TRBD1. This sequence was found in a young man with active or convalescent COVID-19. The CDR3 loop is CASKQTGVQPQHF. CDR3 bases: TGTGCCAGCAAGCAGACAGGGGTACAGCCCCAGCATTTT. Using reference TRBV2 and TRBJ1-5 for the parts outside the CDR3, the full variable domain is EPEVTQTPSHQVTQMGQEVILRCVPISNHLYFYWYRQILGQKVEFLVSFYNNEISEKSEIFDDQFSVERPDGSNFTLKIRSTKLEDSAMYFCASKQTGVQPQHFGDGTRLSIL.